The 25 T cell receptor beta chains below were found in one sample sequenced in a study of shared clonotypes between healthy human individuals. Some clones are missing from TCRdb's copy, which holds only in-frame ones; the method was immunoSEQ multiplex PCR. In the table there are 1.5 million to 2.5 million clones, about 95% of which are singletons. Only CD45RO-negative cells positively selected for CCR7 counted as naive CD8 cells, so terminally differentiated effector memory CD45RA+ cells were excluded. Sequences were obtained from naive CD8+ T cells sorted from blood. Receptor source: a man between 18 and 35 years old in good health.

The chain recombines TRBV25-1 with TRBJ1-1; no reliable D call. Per germline, CDR1 MGHDK and CDR2 SYGVNS. V dropped 7 bases and J dropped 3 bases, with 12 bases sitting between them. The CDR3 loop spans 13 amino acids. The CDR3 DNA reads TGTGCCAGCACTTCAACCGGGGACACTGAAGCTTTCTTT. Translating it yields CASTSTGDTEAFF.

The chain carries TRBV20-1 and TRBJ2-5, with D unresolved. Near its end, the DNA agrees better with TRBJ2-7, so the J call may be wrong. Germline lookup yields CDR1 DFQATT and CDR2 SNEGSKA (reference sequence). The CDR3 is 11 residues long. In DNA, the CDR3 is TGCAGTGCTACGACGGGCTACGAGCAGTACTTC. Protein sequence: CSATTGYEQYF.

The chain has TRBV30 and TRBJ1-1, with D perhaps TRBD1 (5 bases). CDR1 GTSNPN and CDR2 SVGIG come from the germline V gene (reference sequence). The V end lost 3 bases, the J end lost 3 bases, and 20 bases lay between the germline ends. The CDR3 covers 16 residues. Here the CDR3 reads CAWSAVGVGPDTEAFF. In nucleotides, the CDR3 is TGTGCCTGGAGCGCAGTAGGCGTGGGGCCGGACACTGAAGCTTTCTTT.

The rearrangement joins TRBV6-5 to TRBJ1-2; D may be TRBD1 (5 bases). Germline V gene data show CDR1 as MNHEY and CDR2 as SVGAGI. V was trimmed by 5 bases and J by 6 bases, leaving 13 bases between them. CDR3 length: 13 amino acids. The CDR3 spells CASSPRMGDGYTF. In DNA form, the CDR3 reads TGTGCCAGCAGTCCCCGGATGGGGGATGGCTACACCTTC.

Concerning this clone itself: Other nucleotide sequences in the sample specify the same CDR3. The chain combines TRBV4-1 with TRBJ2-7; weak D call: TRBD2 (5 bases). From germline, CDR1 is MGHRA and CDR2 YSYEKL. V was cut by 0 bases and J by 1 base, with 10 bases left in between. CDR3 size: 15 residues. CDR3 sequence: CASSQDAGGSYEQYF. CDR3 sequence (DNA): TGCGCCAGCAGCCAAGATGCGGGCGGTTCCTACGAGCAGTACTTC.

This chain connects TRBV4-3 to TRBJ1-1; no clear D. V lost 0 bases and J lost 0, with 11 bases in between. The CDR3 loop spans 16 amino acids. Germline-derived CDR1 and CDR2 are LGHNA and YSLEER. Here the CDR3 DNA reads TGCGCCAGCAGCCAAGATCATGAGGGCATGAACACTGAAGCTTTCTTT. Translating gives CASSQDHEGMNTEAFF.

The chain employs TRBV13 and TRBJ2-1; D may be TRBD2 (5 bases). The V end lost 8 bases, the J end lost 7 bases, and 9 bases lay between the germline ends. The V gene's germline CDR1 is PRHDT and CDR2 FYEKMQ (reference sequence). This CDR3 contains 11 residues. For the CDR3, the DNA is TGTGCCAGCGGGAGAGAGAATGAGCAGTTCTTC. Translating gives CASGRENEQFF.

V gene TRBV14 combines with J gene TRBJ2-5; unclear D gene. V shed 4 bases and J shed 4 bases, with 10 bases lying between them. The CDR3 is made up of 13 amino acids. CDR1 is SGHDN, CDR2 FVKESK, per germline. The CDR3 here is CASSPWTGETQYF. CDR3 nucleotides: TGTGCCAGCAGCCCTTGGACGGGAGAGACCCAGTACTTC. Full variable domain (rest looked up from reference TRBV14 and TRBJ2-5): EAGVTQFPSHSVIEKGQTVTLRCDPISGHDNLYWYRRVMGKEIKFLLHFVKESKQDESGMPNNRFLAERTGGTYSTLKVQPAELEDSGVYFCASSPWTGETQYFGPGTRLLVL.

The chain uses TRBV11-2 and TRBJ2-3; 8 bases fit TRBD1. Losses at the gene ends were 4 bases for V and 0 bases for J; bases not matched to a gene: 0. CDR3 length: 14 residues. CDR1 is SGHAT, CDR2 FQNNGV, per germline. DNA for the CDR3: TGTGCCAGCAGCTGGACAGGGAGCACAGATACGCAGTATTTT. Translated, it gives CASSWTGSTDTQYF.

This chain links TRBV5-1 with TRBJ2-7; 12 bases agree with TRBD2. From germline, CDR1 is SGHRS and CDR2 YFSETQ. The V segment lost 0 bases and the J segment 0 bases; nucleotides outside the gene matches: 4. CDR3 length: 17 amino acids. The CDR3 sequence: CASSLDRLAGVSYEQYF. The CDR3 nucleotides are TGCGCCAGCAGCTTGGATCGACTAGCGGGAGTCTCCTACGAGCAGTACTTC.

J is TRBJ2-5 and V is TRBV5-6, with 9 bases identical to TRBD2. CDR1 SGHDT and CDR2 YYEEEE come from the germline V gene. The CDR3 length is 15 residues. V lost 2 bases and J lost 1; bases outside the gene matches: 3. This CDR3 is CASSFWRGGQETQYF. The DNA of the CDR3 is TGTGCCAGCAGCTTTTGGCGGGGGGGCCAAGAGACCCAGTACTTC.

This chain connects TRBV7-9 to TRBJ2-3; 8 bases map to TRBD2. The CDR3 consists of 16 residues. V gave up 5 bases and J gave up 0 bases; unmatched junction bases: 7. Germline assignment: CDR1 SEHNR and CDR2 FQNEAQ (reference sequence). DNA for the CDR3: TGTGCCAGCAGCACCATAGCGGGGTCTAGCACAGATACGCAGTATTTT. It yields the protein CASSTIAGSSTDTQYF.

This clone appeared once. The chain combines TRBV6-6 with TRBJ2-2, with 12 bases aligning to TRBD2. The CDR3 is 15 amino acids. The germline V gene encodes CDR1 MNHNY and CDR2 SVGAGI (reference sequence). Trimming took 6 bases from V and 3 from J; bases not matched to a gene: 2. The CDR3 here is CASSLAGGDTGELFF. CDR3 coding DNA: TGTGCCAGCAGCCTAGCGGGAGGGGACACCGGGGAGCTGTTTTTT.

This clone was detected once. V and J are TRBV25-1 and TRBJ2-7, with D hard to call. The germline V gene has CDR1 MGHDK and CDR2 SYGVNS. With 1 base removed from V and 6 bases from J, the gap between germline ends came to 4 bases. The CDR3 contains 11 residues. The CDR3 here is CASSESREQYF. CDR3 nucleotide sequence: TGTGCCAGCAGTGAATCTCGCGAGCAGTACTTC.

The chain recombines TRBV28 with TRBJ2-7; possible D gene TRBD1, 8 bases. The length of the CDR3 is 13 residues. CDR1 and CDR2 (germline): MDHEN, SYDVKM. Trimming stripped 6 bases from V and 4 bases from J, with 13 bases between. The CDR3: CASRHRGGYEQYF. The CDR3 nucleotides are TGTGCCAGCAGACACAGGGGGGGGTACGAGCAGTACTTC.

The V and J genes are TRBV7-9 and TRBJ2-5, with TRBD2 identical over 7 bases. Trimming took 4 bases from V and 2 from J; bases not matched to a gene: 13. Looked up from germline, CDR1 is SEHNR and CDR2 is FQNEAQ (reference sequence). CDR3 length: 17 amino acids. The CDR3 region is CASSSPRGVGGQETQYF. The CDR3 nucleotides read TGTGCCAGCAGCTCTCCCCGGGGGGTCGGGGGACAAGAGACCCAGTACTTC.

The V call is TRBV5-8, the J call TRBJ2-3; a weak D match, TRBD2 (6 bases). Looked up from germline, CDR1 is SGHTS and CDR2 is YDEGEE. V was cut by 6 bases and J by 4 bases, with 18 bases left in between. CDR3 size: 15 residues. This chain's CDR3 is CASTPSGEAPDTQYF. The DNA of the CDR3 is TGTGCCAGCACCCCTTCGGGGGAGGCACCAGATACGCAGTATTTT.

The chain links TRBV15 to TRBJ2-5; possibly TRBD1 for D (6 bases). Germline V gene lookup returns CDR1 LNHNV and CDR2 YYDKDF (reference sequence). V was shortened by 3 bases and J by 1 base, with 12 bases between the two germline ends. The CDR3 runs 15 residues. The CDR3 reads CATSRGALFQETQYF. DNA for the CDR3: TGTGCCACCAGCAGGGGGGCACTATTCCAAGAGACCCAGTACTTC.

This sequence joins TRBV27 and TRBJ2-7, with D hard to call. V was cut by 3 bases and J by 5 bases, with 11 bases left in between. Germline V gene sequence: CDR1 MNHEY, CDR2 SMNVEV (reference sequence). The CDR3 totals 13 residues. The CDR3 protein is CASSLPGRHEQYF. The CDR3 bases are TGTGCCAGCAGTTTGCCAGGAAGGCACGAGCAGTACTTC.

The chain links TRBV5-4 to TRBJ2-1; the match to TRBD1 covers 7 bases. This CDR3 contains 14 residues. Losses at the gene ends were 9 bases for V and 3 bases for J; bases not matched to a gene: 9. Germline lookup yields CDR1 SGHNT and CDR2 YYREEE (reference sequence). The CDR3 sequence: CATSGQGVYNEQFF. In nucleotides, the CDR3 is TGTGCCACCTCCGGGCAGGGGGTCTACAATGAGCAGTTCTTC.

In its sample, this clone was seen a few times. The chain links TRBV28 to TRBJ1-2, with D perhaps TRBD1 (5 bases). Germline V gene lookup returns CDR1 MDHEN and CDR2 SYDVKM. This CDR3 comprises 11 residues. The ends were cut back, 5 bases at V and 6 bases at J, with 7 bases in the middle. The CDR3 bases are TGTGCCAGCAGTCCACAGGATGGCTACACCTTC. Translated: CASSPQDGYTF.

The chain joins TRBV7-8 to TRBJ2-7, with no clear D. The germline gives CDR1 SGHVS, CDR2 FQNEAQ. Trimming left V 1 base short and J 6 bases short, with 10 bases between. This CDR3 contains 13 residues. The CDR3 DNA follows: TGTGCCAGCAGCTTAGTAACTCTAGGCGAGCAGTACTTC. Translated, it gives CASSLVTLGEQYF.

Concerning this clone: Other DNA sequences of this sample code for an identical CDR3. V and J are TRBV6-5 and TRBJ2-7; 7 nucleotides match TRBD1. The V and J ends lost 0 bases and 3 bases, in that order; junction bases with no gene match: 2. This CDR3 is 14 amino acids long. Per germline, CDR1 MNHEY and CDR2 SVGAGI. DNA for the CDR3: TGTGCCAGCAGTTACTCCGGACAGGTCTACGAGCAGTACTTC. Translating it yields CASSYSGQVYEQYF.

Concerning this clone: Other DNA sequences in this specimen translate into the identical CDR3. The chain joins TRBV7-9 to TRBJ2-5; a weak D match, TRBD2 (6 bases). From germline, CDR1 is SEHNR and CDR2 FQNEAQ (reference sequence). The ends were cut back, 1 base at V and 5 bases at J, with 14 bases in the middle. The length of the CDR3 is 15 residues. The CDR3 reads CASSLVGGAQETQYF. Written as DNA, the CDR3 is TGTGCCAGCAGCTTAGTAGGCGGGGCCCAGGAGACCCAGTACTTC.

This clone was counted a single time. The chain uses TRBV2 and TRBJ2-3; a possible D gene is TRBD2 (6 bases). V was shortened by 3 bases and J by 3 bases, with 10 bases between the two germline ends. The CDR3 spans 14 residues. Germline V CDR1 and CDR2: SNHLY, FYNNEI. In DNA, the CDR3 is TGTGCCAGCAGTGAGGTGCGGGGTACAGATACGCAGTATTTT. It specifies CASSEVRGTDTQYF.